This TCR beta chain was sequenced during a study of circulating and synovial CD4+ cells in juvenile arthritis. Profiling relied on immunoSEQ multiplex PCR, and the TCRdb table lists in-frame clones only, not all of them. This table holds about 30,000 clones, just under 95% found once. Study-level points and caveats: These repertoires were less diverse than bulk blood CD4 repertoires.

The CDR3 contains 14 residues. CDR1 and CDR2 (germline): SGHAT, FQDESV (reference sequence). With 9 bases removed from V and 4 bases from J, the gap between germline ends came to 16 bases. Note on this clone: What it recognizes is unknown.

The source is a human donor with juvenile idiopathic arthritis. Input material: CD4+ T cells from blood. This rearrangement joins TRBV11-1 to TRBJ2-1, with TRBD1 as a possible D gene (6 bases). In DNA, the CDR3 is TGTGCCAGTCTTCCATGGACAGCTTACAATGAGCAGTTCTTC. Amino acid sequence: CASLPWTAYNEQFF.